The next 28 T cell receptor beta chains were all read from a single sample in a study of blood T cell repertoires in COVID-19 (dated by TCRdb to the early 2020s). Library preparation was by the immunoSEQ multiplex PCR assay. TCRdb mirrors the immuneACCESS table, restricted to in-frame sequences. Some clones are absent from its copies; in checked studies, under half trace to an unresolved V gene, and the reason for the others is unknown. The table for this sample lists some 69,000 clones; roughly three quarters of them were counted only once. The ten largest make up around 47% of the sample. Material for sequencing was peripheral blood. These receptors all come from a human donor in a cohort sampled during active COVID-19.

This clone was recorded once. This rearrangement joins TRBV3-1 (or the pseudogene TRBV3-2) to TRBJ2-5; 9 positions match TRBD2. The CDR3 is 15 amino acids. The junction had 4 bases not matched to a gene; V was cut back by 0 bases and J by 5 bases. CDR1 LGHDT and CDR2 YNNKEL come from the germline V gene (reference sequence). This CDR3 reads CASSQDKAGGETQYF. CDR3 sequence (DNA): TGTGCCAGCAGCCAAGATAAAGCGGGAGGTGAGACCCAGTACTTC.

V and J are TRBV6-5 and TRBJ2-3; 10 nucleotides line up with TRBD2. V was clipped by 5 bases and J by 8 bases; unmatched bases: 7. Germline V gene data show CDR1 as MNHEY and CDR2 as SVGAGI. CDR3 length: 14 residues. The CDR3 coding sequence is TGTGCCAGCAGTCGAGCGGGAGGGGGAGGTACGCAGTATTTT. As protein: CASSRAGGGGTQYF.

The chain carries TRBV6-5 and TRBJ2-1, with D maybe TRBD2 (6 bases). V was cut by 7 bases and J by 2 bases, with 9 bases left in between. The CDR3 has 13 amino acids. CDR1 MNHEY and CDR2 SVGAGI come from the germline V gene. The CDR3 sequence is CASMGGPYNEQFF. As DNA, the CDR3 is TGTGCCAGCATGGGGGGTCCCTACAATGAGCAGTTCTTC.

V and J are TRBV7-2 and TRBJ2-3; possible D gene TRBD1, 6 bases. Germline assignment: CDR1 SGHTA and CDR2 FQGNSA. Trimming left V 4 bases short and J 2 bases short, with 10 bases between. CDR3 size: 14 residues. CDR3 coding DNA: TGTGCCAGCAGCTGGGACATACACACAGATACGCAGTATTTT. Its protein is CASSWDIHTDTQYF. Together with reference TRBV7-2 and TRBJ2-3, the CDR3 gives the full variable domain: GAGVSQSPSNKVTEKGKDVELRCDPISGHTALYWYRQSLGQGLEFLIYFQGNSAPDKSGLPSDRFSAERTGGSVSTLTIQRTQQEDSAVYLCASSWDIHTDTQYFGPGTRLTVL.

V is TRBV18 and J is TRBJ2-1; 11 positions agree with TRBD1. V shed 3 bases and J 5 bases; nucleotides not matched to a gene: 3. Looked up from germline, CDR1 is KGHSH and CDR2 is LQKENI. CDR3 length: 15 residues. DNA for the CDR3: TGTGCCAGCTCACCGGGGACAGGGGGTAACAATGAGCAGTTCTTC. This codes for CASSPGTGGNNEQFF.

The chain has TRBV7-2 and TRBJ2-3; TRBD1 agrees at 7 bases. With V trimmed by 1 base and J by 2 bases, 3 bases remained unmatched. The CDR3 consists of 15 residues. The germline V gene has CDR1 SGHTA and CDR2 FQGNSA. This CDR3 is CASSLDRGFTDTQYF. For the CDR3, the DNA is TGTGCCAGCAGCTTAGACAGGGGATTCACAGATACGCAGTATTTT. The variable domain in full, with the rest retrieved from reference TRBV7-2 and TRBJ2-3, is GAGVSQSPSNKVTEKGKDVELRCDPISGHTALYWYRQSLGQGLEFLIYFQGNSAPDKSGLPSDRFSAERTGGSVSTLTIQRTQQEDSAVYLCASSLDRGFTDTQYFGPGTRLTVL.

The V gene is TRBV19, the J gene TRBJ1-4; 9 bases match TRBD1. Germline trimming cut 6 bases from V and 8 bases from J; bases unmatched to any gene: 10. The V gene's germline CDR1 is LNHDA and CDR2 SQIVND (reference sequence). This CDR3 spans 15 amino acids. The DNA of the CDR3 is TGTGCCAGTAGAGCCTCGGGACAGGGAGACGAAAAACTGTTTTTT. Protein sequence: CASRASGQGDEKLFF.

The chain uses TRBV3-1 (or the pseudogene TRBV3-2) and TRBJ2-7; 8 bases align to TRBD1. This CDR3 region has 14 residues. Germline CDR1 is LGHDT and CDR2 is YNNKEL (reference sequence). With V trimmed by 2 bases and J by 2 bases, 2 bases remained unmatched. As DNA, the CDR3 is TGTGCCAGCAGCCAAACAGGGGGTACCTACGAGCAGTACTTC. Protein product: CASSQTGGTYEQYF.

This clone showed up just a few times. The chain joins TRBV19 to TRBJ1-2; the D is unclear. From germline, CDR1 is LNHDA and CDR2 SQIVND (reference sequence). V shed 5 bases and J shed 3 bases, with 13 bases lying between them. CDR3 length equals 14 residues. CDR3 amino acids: CASSVRVEDYGYTF. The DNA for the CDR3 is TGTGCCAGTAGTGTCAGAGTCGAGGACTATGGCTACACCTTC.

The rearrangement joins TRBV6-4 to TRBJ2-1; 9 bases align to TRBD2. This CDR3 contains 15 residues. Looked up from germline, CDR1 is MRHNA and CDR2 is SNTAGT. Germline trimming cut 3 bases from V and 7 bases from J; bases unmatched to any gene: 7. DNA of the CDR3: TGTGCCAGCAGTGAGGAGGCGGGGGGGCCAAATGAGCAGTTCTTC. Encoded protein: CASSEEAGGPNEQFF.

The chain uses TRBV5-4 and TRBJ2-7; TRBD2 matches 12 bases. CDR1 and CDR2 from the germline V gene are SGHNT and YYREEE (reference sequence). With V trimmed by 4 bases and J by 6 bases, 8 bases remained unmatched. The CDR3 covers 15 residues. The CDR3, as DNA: TGTGCCAGCAGCAACCTAGCGGGAGGGCCCGGCGAGCAGTACTTC. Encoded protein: CASSNLAGGPGEQYF.

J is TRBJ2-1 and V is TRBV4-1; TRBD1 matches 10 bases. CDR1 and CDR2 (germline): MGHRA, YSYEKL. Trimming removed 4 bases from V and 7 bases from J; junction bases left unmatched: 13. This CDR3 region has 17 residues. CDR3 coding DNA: TGCGCCAGCAGCCTTCTATCAACCGGGACAGGGGCAAATGAGCAGTTCTTC. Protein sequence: CASSLLSTGTGANEQFF.

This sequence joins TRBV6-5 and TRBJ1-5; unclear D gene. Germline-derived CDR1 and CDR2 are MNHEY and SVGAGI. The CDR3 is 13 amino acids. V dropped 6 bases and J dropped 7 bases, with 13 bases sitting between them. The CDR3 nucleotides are TGTGCCAGCAGGGACGGGAGTTTGCAGCCCCAGCATTTT. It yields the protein CASRDGSLQPQHF.

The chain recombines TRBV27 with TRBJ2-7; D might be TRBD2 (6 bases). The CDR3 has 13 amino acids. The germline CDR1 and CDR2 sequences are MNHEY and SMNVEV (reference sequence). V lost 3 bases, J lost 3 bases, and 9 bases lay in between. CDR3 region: CASSLRRGYEQYF. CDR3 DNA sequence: TGTGCCAGCAGTTTGAGGAGGGGCTACGAGCAGTACTTC.

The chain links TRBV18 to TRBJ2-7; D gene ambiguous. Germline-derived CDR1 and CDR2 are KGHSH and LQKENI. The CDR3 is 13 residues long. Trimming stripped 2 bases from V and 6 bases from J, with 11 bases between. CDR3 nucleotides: TGTGCCAGCTCACCAGATAGTTTACGCGAGCAGTACTTC. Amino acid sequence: CASSPDSLREQYF.

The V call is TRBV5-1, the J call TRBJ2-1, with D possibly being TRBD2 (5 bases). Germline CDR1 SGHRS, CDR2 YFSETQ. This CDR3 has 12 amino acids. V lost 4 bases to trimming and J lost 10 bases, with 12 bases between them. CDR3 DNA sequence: TGCGCCAGCAGCCCCGAGGAGGCGGAGCAGTTCTTC. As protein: CASSPEEAEQFF.

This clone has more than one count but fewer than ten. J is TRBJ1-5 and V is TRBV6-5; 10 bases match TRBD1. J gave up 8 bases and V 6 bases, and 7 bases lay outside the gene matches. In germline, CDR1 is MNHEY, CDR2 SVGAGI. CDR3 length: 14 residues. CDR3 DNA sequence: TGTGCCAGCAGAGGAAGACAGGGGGCTGAGCCCCAGCATTTT. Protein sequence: CASRGRQGAEPQHF.

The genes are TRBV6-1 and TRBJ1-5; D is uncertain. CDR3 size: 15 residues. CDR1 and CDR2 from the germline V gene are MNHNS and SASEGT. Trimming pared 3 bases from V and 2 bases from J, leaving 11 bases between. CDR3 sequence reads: CASSESGFGNQPQHF. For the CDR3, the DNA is TGTGCCAGCAGTGAGTCGGGGTTTGGCAATCAGCCCCAGCATTTT.

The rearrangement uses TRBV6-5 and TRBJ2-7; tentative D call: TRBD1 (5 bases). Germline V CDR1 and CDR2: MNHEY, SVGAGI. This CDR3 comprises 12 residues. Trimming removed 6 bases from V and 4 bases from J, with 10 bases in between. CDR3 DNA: TGTGCCAGCAGCGGACACTTATACGAGCAGTACTTC. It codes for CASSGHLYEQYF.

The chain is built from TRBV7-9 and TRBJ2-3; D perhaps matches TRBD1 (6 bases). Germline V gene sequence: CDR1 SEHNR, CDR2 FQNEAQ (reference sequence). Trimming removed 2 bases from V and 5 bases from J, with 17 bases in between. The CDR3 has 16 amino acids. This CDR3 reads CASSLTLGTTLDTQYF. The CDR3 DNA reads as TGTGCCAGCAGCTTAACACTGGGGACAACATTAGATACGCAGTATTTT.

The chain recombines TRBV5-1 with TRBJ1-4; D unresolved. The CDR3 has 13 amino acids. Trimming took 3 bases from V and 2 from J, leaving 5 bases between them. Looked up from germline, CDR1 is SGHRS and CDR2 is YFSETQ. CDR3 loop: CASSSDTNEKLFF. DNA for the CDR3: TGCGCCAGCAGCTCAGATACTAATGAAAAACTGTTTTTT.

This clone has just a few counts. The CDR3 sequence is CASSYFQRAEQYF. Here the CDR3 DNA reads TGTGCCAGCAGTTACTTCCAGCGGGCCGAGCAGTACTTC. The gene calls are TRBV6-5 and TRBJ2-7; D is perhaps TRBD2 (6 bases). V lost 1 base and J 6 bases, leaving 10 bases between the germline ends. The CDR3 spans 13 residues. Germline V CDR1 and CDR2: MNHEY, SVGAGI.

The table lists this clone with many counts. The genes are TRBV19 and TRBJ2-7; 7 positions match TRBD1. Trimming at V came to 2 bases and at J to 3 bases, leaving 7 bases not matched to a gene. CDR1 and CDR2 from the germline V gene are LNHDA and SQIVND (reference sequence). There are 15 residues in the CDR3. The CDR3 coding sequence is TGTGCCAGTAGTATAAGCTCGACAGGGAACTACGAGCAGTACTTC. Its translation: CASSISSTGNYEQYF.

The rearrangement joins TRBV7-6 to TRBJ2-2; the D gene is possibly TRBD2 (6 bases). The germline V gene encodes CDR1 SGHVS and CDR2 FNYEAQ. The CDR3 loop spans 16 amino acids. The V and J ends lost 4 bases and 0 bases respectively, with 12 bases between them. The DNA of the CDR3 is TGTGCCAGCAGCTCCTCGGGACTCGCGAACACCGGGGAGCTGTTTTTT. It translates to CASSSSGLANTGELFF.

The CDR3 loop is CASSIDPSGVYGYTF. CDR3 DNA: TGTGCCAGTAGTATAGATCCCTCAGGTGTATATGGCTACACCTTC. This chain links TRBV19 with TRBJ1-2; D gene ambiguous. V dropped 0 bases and J dropped 5 bases, with 13 bases sitting between them. Looked up from germline, CDR1 is LNHDA and CDR2 is SQIVND (reference sequence). The CDR3 is 15 amino acids.

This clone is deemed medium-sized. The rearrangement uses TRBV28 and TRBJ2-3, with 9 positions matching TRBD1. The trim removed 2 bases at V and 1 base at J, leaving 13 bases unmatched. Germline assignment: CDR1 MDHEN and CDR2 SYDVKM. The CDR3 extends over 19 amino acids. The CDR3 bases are TGTGCCAGCAGTTTAACAATTCCGGGACAGGGTTTCGGCACAGATACGCAGTATTTT. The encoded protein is CASSLTIPGQGFGTDTQYF. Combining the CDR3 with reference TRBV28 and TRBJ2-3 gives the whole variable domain DVKVTQSSRYLVKRTGEKVFLECVQDMDHENMFWYRQDPGLGLRLIYFSYDVKMKEKGDIPEGYSVSREKKERFSLILESASTNQTSMYLCASSLTIPGQGFGTDTQYFGPGTRLTVL.

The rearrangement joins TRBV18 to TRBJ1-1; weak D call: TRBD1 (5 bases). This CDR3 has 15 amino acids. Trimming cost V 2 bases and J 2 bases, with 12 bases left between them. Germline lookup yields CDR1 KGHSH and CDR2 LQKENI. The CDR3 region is CASSPAGGVNTEAFF. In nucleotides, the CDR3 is TGTGCCAGCTCACCAGCAGGAGGGGTTAACACTGAAGCTTTCTTT.

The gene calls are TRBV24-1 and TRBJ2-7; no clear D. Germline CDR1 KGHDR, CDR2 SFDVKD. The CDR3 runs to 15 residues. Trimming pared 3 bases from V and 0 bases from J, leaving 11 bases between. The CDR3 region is CATSDNRVSSYEQYF. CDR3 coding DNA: TGTGCCACCAGTGATAACAGAGTAAGCTCCTACGAGCAGTACTTC.